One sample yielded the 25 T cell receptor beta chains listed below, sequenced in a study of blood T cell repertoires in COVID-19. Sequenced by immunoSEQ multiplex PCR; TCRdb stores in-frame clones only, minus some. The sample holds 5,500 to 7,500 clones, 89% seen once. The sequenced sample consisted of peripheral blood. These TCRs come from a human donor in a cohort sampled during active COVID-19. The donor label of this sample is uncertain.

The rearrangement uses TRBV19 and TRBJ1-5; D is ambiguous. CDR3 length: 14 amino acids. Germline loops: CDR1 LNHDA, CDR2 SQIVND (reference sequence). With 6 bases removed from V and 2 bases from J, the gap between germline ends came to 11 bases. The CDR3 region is CASRGTRRNQPQHF. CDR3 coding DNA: TGTGCCAGTAGGGGCACTAGACGCAATCAGCCCCAGCATTTT.

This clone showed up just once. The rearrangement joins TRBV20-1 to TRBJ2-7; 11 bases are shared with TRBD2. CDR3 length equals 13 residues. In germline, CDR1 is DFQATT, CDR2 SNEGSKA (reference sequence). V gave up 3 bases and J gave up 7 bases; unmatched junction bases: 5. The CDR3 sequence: CSASVVAGGEQYF. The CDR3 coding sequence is TGCAGTGCTAGTGTAGTAGCGGGAGGGGAGCAGTACTTC.

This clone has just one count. The CDR3 DNA reads TGCGCCAGCAGCCTAAGGACTAGCGGGGGGGCGGATGAGCAGTTCTTC. It translates to CASSLRTSGGADEQFF. The V and J genes are TRBV4-1 and TRBJ2-1; 15 bases are a match to TRBD2. The J segment lost 8 bases and the V segment lost 4 bases, leaving 6 bases of the junction unmatched. The germline CDR1 and CDR2 sequences are MGHRA and YSYEKL. This CDR3 is 16 amino acids long.

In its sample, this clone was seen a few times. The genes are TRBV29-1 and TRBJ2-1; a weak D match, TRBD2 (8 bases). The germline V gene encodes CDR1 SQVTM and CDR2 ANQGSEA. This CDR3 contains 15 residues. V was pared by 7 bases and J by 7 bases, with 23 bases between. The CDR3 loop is CSGGQQAGARNEQFF. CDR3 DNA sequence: TGCAGCGGGGGACAGCAAGCGGGAGCTCGGAATGAGCAGTTCTTC.

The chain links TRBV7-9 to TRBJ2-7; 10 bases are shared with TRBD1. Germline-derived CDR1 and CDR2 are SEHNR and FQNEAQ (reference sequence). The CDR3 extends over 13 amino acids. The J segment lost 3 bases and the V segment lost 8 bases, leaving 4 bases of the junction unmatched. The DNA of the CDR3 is TGTGCCAGCCGACAGGGGGCAAACTACGAGCAGTACTTC. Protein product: CASRQGANYEQYF.

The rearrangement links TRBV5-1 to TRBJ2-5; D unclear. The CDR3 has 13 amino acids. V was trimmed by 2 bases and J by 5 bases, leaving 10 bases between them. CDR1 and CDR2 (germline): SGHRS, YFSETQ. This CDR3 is CASSFTIKETQYF. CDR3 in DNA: TGCGCCAGCAGCTTTACTATAAAGGAGACCCAGTACTTC.

CDR3 sequence (DNA): TGTGCCAGCACCCGACGGTGGGGACAGGCTTCAGAGGGCTATGGCTACACCTTC. Amino acid sequence: CASTRRWGQASEGYGYTF. The V call is TRBV2, the J call TRBJ1-2; 8 nucleotides match TRBD1. V shed 7 bases and J 4 bases; nucleotides not matched to a gene: 20. Germline-derived CDR1 and CDR2 are SNHLY and FYNNEI. The CDR3 consists of 18 residues.

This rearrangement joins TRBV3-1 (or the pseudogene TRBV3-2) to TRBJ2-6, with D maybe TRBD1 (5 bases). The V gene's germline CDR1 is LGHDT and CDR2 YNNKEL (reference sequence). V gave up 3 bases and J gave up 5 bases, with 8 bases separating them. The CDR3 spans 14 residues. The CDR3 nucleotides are TGTGCCAGCAGCCAGGGGCTCTGGGCCAACGTCCTGACTTTC. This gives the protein CASSQGLWANVLTF.

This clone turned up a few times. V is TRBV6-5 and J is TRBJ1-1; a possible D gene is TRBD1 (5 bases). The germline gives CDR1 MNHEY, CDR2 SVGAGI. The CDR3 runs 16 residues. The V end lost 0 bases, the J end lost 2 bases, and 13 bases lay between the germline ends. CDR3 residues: CASSYSSKGVNTEAFF. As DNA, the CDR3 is TGTGCCAGCAGTTACTCGAGTAAAGGGGTCAACACTGAAGCTTTCTTT.

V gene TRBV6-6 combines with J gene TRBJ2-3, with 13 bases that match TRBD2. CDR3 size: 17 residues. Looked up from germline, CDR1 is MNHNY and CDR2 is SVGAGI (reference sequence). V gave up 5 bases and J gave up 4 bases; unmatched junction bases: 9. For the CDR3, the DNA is TGTGCCAGCAGTCATATACTAGCGGGGGGGCGCCCAGATACGCAGTATTTT. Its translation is CASSHILAGGRPDTQYF.

This chain's CDR3 is CASSEAGTGGTKLFF. CDR3 sequence (DNA): TGTGCCAGCAGTGAAGCCGGGACAGGGGGCACAAAACTGTTTTTT. The chain couples TRBV6-1 to TRBJ1-4; 12 positions agree with TRBD1. Germline V CDR1 and CDR2: MNHNS, SASEGT. V was pared by 0 bases and J by 10 bases, with 3 bases of the junction left unmatched. The CDR3 runs 15 residues.

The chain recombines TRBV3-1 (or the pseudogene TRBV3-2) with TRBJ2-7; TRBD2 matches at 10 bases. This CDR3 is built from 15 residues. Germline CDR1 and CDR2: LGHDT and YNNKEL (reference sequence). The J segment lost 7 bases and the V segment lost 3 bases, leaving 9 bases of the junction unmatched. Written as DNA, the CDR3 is TGTGCCAGCAGCCATACTCAGCGGGGGGGCTGGGAGCAGTACTTC. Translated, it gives CASSHTQRGGWEQYF.

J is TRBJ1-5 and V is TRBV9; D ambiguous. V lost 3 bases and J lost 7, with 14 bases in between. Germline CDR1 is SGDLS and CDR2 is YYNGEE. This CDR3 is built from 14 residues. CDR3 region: CASSGETSTQPQHF. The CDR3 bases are TGTGCCAGCAGCGGGGAGACAAGCACCCAGCCCCAGCATTTT. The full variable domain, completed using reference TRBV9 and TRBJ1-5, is DSGVTQTPKHLITATGQRVTLRCSPRSGDLSVYWYQQSLDQGLQFLIQYYNGEERAKGNILERFSAQQFPDLHSELNLSSLELGDSALYFCASSGETSTQPQHFGDGTRLSIL.

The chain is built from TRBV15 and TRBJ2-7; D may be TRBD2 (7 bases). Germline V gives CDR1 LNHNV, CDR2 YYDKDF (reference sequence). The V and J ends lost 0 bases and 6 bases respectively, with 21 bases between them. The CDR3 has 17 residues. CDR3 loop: CATSRDGPGRGGGEQYF. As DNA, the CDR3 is TGTGCCACCAGCAGAGATGGACCCGGCAGGGGAGGGGGCGAGCAGTACTTC.

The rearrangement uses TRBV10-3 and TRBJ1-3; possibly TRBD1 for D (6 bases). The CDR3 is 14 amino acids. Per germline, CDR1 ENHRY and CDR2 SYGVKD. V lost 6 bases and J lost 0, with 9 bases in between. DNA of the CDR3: TGTGCCATCAGGGACAGTGGCTCTGGAAACACCATATATTTT. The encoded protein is CAIRDSGSGNTIYF.

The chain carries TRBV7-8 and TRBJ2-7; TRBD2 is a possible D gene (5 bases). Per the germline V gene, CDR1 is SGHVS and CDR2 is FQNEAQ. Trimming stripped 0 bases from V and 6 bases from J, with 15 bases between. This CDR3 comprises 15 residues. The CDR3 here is CASSLAGLSSAEQYF. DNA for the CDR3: TGTGCCAGCAGCTTAGCCGGACTTTCCTCGGCCGAGCAGTACTTC.

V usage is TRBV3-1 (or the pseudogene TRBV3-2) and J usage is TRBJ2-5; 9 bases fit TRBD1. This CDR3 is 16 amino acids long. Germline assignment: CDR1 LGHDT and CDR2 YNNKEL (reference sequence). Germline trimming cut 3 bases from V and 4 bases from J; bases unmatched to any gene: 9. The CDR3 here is CASSQGGTGTRETQYF. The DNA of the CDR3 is TGTGCCAGCAGCCAGGGGGGGACAGGGACGAGAGAGACCCAGTACTTC.

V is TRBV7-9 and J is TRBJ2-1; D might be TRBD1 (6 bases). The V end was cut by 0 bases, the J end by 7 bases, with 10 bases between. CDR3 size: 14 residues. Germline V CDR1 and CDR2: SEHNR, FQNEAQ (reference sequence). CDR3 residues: CASSLAQGRNEQFF. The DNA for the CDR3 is TGTGCCAGCAGCTTAGCGCAGGGGCGGAATGAGCAGTTCTTC.

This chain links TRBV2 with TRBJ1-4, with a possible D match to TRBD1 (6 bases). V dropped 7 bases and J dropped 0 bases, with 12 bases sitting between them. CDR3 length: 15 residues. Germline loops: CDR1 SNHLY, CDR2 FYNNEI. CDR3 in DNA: TGTGCCAGCACTATCACAGGGTCAACTAATGAAAAACTGTTTTTT. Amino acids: CASTITGSTNEKLFF.

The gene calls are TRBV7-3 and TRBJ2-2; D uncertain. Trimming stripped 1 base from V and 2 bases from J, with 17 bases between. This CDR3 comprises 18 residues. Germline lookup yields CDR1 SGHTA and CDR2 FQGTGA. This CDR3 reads CASSLIPPQVGNTGELFF. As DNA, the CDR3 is TGTGCCAGCAGCTTAATACCCCCGCAGGTCGGAAACACCGGGGAGCTGTTTTTT.

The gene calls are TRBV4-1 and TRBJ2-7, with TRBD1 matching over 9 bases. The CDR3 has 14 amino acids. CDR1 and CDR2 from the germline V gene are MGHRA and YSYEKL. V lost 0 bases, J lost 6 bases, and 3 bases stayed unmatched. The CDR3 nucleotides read TGCGCCAGCAGCCAAGATTCGGGACAGGGCGAGCAGTACTTC. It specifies CASSQDSGQGEQYF.

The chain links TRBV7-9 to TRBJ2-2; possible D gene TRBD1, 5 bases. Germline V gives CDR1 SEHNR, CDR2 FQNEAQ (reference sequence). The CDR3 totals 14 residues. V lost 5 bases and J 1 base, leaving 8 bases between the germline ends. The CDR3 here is CASSPDRNTGELFF. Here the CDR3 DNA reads TGTGCCAGCAGCCCCGACAGGAACACCGGGGAGCTGTTTTTT.

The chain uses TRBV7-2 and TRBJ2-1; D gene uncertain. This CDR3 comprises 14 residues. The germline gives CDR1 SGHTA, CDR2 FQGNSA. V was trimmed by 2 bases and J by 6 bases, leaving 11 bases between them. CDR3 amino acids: CASSLSSYGNEQFF. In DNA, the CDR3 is TGTGCCAGCAGCTTATCGAGTTACGGCAATGAGCAGTTCTTC.

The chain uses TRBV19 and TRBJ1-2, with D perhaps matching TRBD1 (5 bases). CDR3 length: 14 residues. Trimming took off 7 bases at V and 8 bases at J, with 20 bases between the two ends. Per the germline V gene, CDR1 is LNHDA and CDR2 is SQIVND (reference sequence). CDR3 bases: TGTGCCAGTACGGCAGGGAACTTTAAAGGCGGCTACACCTTC. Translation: CASTAGNFKGGYTF.

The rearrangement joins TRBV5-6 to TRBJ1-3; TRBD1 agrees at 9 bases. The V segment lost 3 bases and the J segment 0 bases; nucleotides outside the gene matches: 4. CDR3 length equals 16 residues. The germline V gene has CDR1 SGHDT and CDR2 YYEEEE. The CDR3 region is CASSWGTGLSGNTIYF. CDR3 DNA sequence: TGTGCCAGCAGCTGGGGGACAGGGCTCTCTGGAAACACCATATATTTT.